This T cell receptor beta chain was sequenced during a study of OX40 agonist ivuxolimab in advanced cancers. Findings and limits, study-wide: Mean expanded clone counts were higher in CD8+ than CD4+ T cells.

Worth noting for this clone: Its specificity is not known.

Blood sampling was done at baseline, cycle 4 day 1, and cycle 7 day 1. This CDR3 comprises 17 residues. Germline trimming cut 0 bases from V and 3 bases from J; bases unmatched to any gene: 7. The germline V gene encodes CDR1 ENHRY and CDR2 SYGVKD. Assay: immunoSEQ multiplex PCR; the TCRdb copy retains only in-frame clones and omits some. The top ten clones hold 18% of a sample with tens of thousands of clones, just over 90% of them seen once. The input for sequencing was CD4+ or CD8+ T cells sorted from blood, taken in a trial of the OX40 agonist ivuxolimab. V gene TRBV10-3 combines with J gene TRBJ2-3; 9 bases are shared with TRBD1. This TCR derives from an adult with an advanced solid tumor such as melanoma, head and neck, liver or kidney cancer. The CDR3 sequence: CAISESSGTGLTDTQYF. The CDR3 DNA is TGTGCCATCAGTGAGTCGAGCGGGACAGGGCTGACAGATACGCAGTATTTT.